The present entry profiles one TCR beta chain with its context. Its antigen is as yet unknown. TCRdb analysed the reads with MiXCR anew, one entry per CDR3 protein. The repertoire holds around 100,000 distinct CDR3 sequences, with roughly a tenth as singletons. These data are taken from a study of T cell repertoires in cytomegalovirus infection. CDR3 length equals 15 residues. Deletions cut 4 bases from V and 4 bases from J, with 15 bases between. Looked up from germline, CDR1 is MNHEY and CDR2 is SVGAGI. Study-level findings and limits: Cumulative public TCR beta family frequency identified CMV carriers with the relevant HLA. Ex vivo responses were dominated by HLA-C-restricted CMV-specific TCR beta clonotypes.

The chain has TRBV6-5 and TRBJ2-3, with D possibly being TRBD2 (6 bases). The receptor was derived from a human donor in good health (CMV status not recorded). Some clones in this sample may be carry-over from other donors' samples. Specimen: PBMCs, sequenced either directly or after in vitro stimulation (not recorded which). DNA of the CDR3: TGTGCCAGCAGTTGGGGCGGGACTCTCGCAGATACGCAGTATTTT. As protein: CASSWGGTLADTQYF.